This T cell receptor beta chain was sequenced during a study of PD-1 blockade in classical Hodgkin lymphoma. Sequencing used immunoSEQ multiplex PCR; TCRdb keeps in-frame clones, though not all of them. Here the sample spans just under 30,000 clones, around 86% being singletons. Trimming cost V 6 bases and J 7 bases; bases outside gene matches: 4. Germline V lookup: CDR1 MNHEY, CDR2 SMNVEV (reference sequence). The CDR3 spans 13 residues. Every patient was affected by relapse after autologous stem cell transplantation, while exposure to brentuximab vedotin was not uniform. Magnetic negative selection was used to purify CD4+ T cells from thawed PBMCs. Patients reached a best response of complete response, partial response or progressive disease.

The source of this sequence is a human donor with classical Hodgkin lymphoma. The material sequenced was CD4+ T cells from blood, taken at baseline. V and J are TRBV27 and TRBJ2-7, with 12 bases identical to TRBD2. CDR3 DNA: TGTGCCAGCAGGTCTAGCGGGAGGGGGGAGCAGTACTTC. Its protein is CASRSSGRGEQYF.